These 2 T cell receptor beta chains came from one sample sequenced in a study of siplizumab effects on memory and regulatory T cells. This table comes from immunoSEQ multiplex PCR, and its TCRdb copy is limited to in-frame clones, with some not included. The sample has around 100,000 clones, approximately 91% seen once. The sample taken for sequencing was non-Treg CD4+ T cells sorted from blood. The receptors originated from a human donor in good health.

The chain joins TRBV5-8 to TRBJ2-7, with 10 bases that match TRBD1. Germline lookup yields CDR1 SGHTS and CDR2 YDEGEE. This CDR3 is 15 amino acids long. V gave up 2 bases and J gave up 5 bases; unmatched junction bases: 7. The CDR3 protein is CASSFLSGQGNEQYF. The CDR3 DNA sequence: TGTGCCAGCAGCTTTCTTTCGGGACAGGGGAACGAGCAGTACTTC.

The count of this clone is one. The V and J genes are TRBV10-1 and TRBJ2-3; 10 positions agree with TRBD2. This CDR3 is 13 amino acids long. With 8 bases clipped from V and 5 bases from J, the junction kept 4 bases outside the gene matches. Germline CDR1 reads WNHNN; CDR2 reads SYGVQD (reference sequence). In DNA, the CDR3 is TGCGCCAGCGCTCTAGCGGGAGAAGATACGCAGTATTTT. It is translated as CASALAGEDTQYF.